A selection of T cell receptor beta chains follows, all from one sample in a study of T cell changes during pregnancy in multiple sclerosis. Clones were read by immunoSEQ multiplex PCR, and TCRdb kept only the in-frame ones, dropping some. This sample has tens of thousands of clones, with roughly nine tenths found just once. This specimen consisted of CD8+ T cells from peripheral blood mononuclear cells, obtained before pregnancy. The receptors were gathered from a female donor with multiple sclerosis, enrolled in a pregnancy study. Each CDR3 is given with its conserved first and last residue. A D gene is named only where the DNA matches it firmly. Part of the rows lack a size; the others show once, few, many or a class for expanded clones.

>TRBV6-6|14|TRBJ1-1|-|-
CASSLTRTNTEAFF
TGTGCCAGCAGCCTAACTCGGACTAACACTGAAGCTTTCTTT
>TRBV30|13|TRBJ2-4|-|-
CAWSSGSGNIQYF
TGTGCCTGGTCGTCCGGTAGCGGAAACATTCAGTACTTC
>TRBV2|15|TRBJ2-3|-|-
CARTEEFRITDTQYF
TGTGCCAGGACGGAGGAGTTTCGGATCACAGATACGCAGTATTTT
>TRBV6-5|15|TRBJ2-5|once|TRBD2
CASRSLAGGKETQYF
TGTGCCAGCAGGAGTCTAGCGGGGGGTAAAGAGACCCAGTACTTC
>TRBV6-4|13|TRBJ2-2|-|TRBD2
CASSSGETGELFF
TGTGCCAGCTCTAGCGGGGAGACCGGGGAGCTGTTTTTT
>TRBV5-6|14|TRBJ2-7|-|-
CASSSASSGYEQYF
TGTGCCAGCAGCTCCGCTAGTAGCGGTTACGAGCAGTACTTC
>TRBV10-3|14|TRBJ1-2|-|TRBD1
CAISESDRGHGYTF
TGTGCCATCAGTGAGTCAGACAGGGGGCACGGCTACACCTTC
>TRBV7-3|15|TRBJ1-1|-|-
CASSLGPGEGTEAFF
TGTGCCAGCAGCTTAGGCCCGGGTGAAGGTACTGAAGCTTTCTTT
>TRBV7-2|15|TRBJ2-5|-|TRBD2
CASSPAGLESGTQYF
TGTGCCAGCAGTCCGGCGGGACTAGAGTCGGGGACCCAGTACTTC
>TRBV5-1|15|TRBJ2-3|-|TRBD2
CASSHSGGATDTQYF
TGCGCCAGCAGCCATAGCGGGGGGGCAACAGATACGCAGTATTTT
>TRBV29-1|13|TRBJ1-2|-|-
CSTEGIGSYGYTF
TGCAGCACTGAAGGGATAGGGAGCTATGGCTACACCTTC
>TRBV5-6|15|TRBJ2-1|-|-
CASSQRESSYNEQFF
TGTGCCAGCAGCCAACGGGAGAGCTCCTACAATGAGCAGTTCTTC
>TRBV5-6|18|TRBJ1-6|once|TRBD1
CASSSNGQGEARNSPLHF
TGTGCCAGCAGCTCCAACGGACAGGGGGAGGCTCGGAATTCACCCCTCCACTTT
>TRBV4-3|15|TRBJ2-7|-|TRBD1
CASSGTASSSYEQYF
TGCGCCAGCAGCGGGACAGCATCAAGCTCCTACGAGCAGTACTTC
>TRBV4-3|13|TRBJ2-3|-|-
CASSQSRADTQYF
TGCGCCAGCAGCCAAAGCAGGGCAGATACGCAGTATTTT
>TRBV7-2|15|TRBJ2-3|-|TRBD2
CASSSSGGAADTQYF
TGTGCCAGCAGCTCTAGCGGGGGGGCAGCGGATACGCAGTATTTT
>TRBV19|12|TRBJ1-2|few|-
CASSIGQDGYTF
TGTGCCAGTAGTATCGGACAAGATGGCTACACCTTC
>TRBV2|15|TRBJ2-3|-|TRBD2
CASSEPTSGGDTQYF
TGTGCCAGCAGTGAGCCGACTAGCGGGGGCGATACGCAGTATTTT
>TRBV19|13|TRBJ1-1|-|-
CASSTGGYTEAFF
TGTGCCAGTAGTACCGGGGGGTACACTGAAGCTTTCTTT
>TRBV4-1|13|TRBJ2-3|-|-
CASRREGTDTQYF
TGCGCCAGCAGAAGAGAGGGCACAGATACGCAGTATTTT
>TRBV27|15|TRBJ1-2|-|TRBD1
CASSLNYRGDYGYTF
TGTGCCAGCAGTCTAAATTACAGGGGAGACTATGGCTACACCTTC
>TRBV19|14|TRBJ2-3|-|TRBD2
CASGLAGVTDTQYF
TGTGCCAGCGGACTAGCGGGGGTCACAGATACGCAGTATTTT
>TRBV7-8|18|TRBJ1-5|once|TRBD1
CASTPLGDRLYSNQPQHF
TGTGCCAGCACCCCTCTTGGGGACAGGCTCTATAGCAATCAGCCCCAGCATTTT
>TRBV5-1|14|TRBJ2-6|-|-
CASRTASGANVLTF
TGCGCCAGCAGAACAGCCTCTGGGGCCAACGTCCTGACTTTC
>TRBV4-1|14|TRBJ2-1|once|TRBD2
CASSQAGGMDEQFF
TGCGCCAGCAGCCAAGCGGGGGGGATGGATGAGCAGTTCTTC
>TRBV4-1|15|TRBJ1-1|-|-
CASSQNYRGNTEAFF
TGCGCCAGCAGCCAAAATTACCGGGGAAACACTGAAGCTTTCTTT
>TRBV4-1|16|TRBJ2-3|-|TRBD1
CASSHTTGTGADTQYF
TGCGCCAGCAGCCACACCACCGGAACAGGGGCAGATACGCAGTATTTT
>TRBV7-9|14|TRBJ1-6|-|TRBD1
CASSQDRDHSPLHF
TGTGCCAGCAGCCAGGACAGGGACCATTCACCCCTCCACTTT
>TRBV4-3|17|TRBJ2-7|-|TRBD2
CASSPGLAGARSYEQYF
TGCGCCAGCAGCCCCGGACTAGCGGGGGCCCGCTCCTACGAGCAGTACTTC
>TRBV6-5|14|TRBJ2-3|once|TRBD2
CASSYGGGLDTQYF
TGTGCCAGCAGTTACGGCGGGGGGCTGGATACGCAGTATTTT
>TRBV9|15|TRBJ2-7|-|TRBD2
CASSASGADSYEQYF
TGTGCCAGCAGCGCTAGCGGGGCGGATTCCTACGAGCAGTACTTC
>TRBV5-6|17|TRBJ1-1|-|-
CASSLTRAGPMNTEAFF
TGTGCCAGCAGCTTGACTCGGGCAGGGCCCATGAACACTGAAGCTTTCTTT
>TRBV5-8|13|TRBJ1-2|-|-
CASLSTGYYGYTF
TGTGCCAGCTTATCAACAGGGTACTATGGCTACACCTTC
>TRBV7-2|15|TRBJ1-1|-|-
CASSAGRSVNTEAFF
TGTGCCAGCAGCGCCGGGAGGTCGGTGAACACTGAAGCTTTCTTT
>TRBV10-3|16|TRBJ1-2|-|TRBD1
CAISDPDRGRGKGYTF
TGTGCCATCAGTGACCCGGACAGGGGAAGGGGAAAGGGCTACACCTTC
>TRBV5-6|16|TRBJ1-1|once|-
CASSWGLGSMNTEAFF
TGTGCCAGCAGCTGGGGGCTGGGGTCCATGAACACTGAAGCTTTCTTT
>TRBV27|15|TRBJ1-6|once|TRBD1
CASSLGQGAGSPLHF
TGTGCCAGCAGTTTGGGGCAGGGGGCGGGATCACCCCTCCACTTT
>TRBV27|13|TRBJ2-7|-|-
CASSLGGSQEQYF
TGTGCCAGCAGCCTAGGAGGGAGTCAAGAGCAGTACTTC